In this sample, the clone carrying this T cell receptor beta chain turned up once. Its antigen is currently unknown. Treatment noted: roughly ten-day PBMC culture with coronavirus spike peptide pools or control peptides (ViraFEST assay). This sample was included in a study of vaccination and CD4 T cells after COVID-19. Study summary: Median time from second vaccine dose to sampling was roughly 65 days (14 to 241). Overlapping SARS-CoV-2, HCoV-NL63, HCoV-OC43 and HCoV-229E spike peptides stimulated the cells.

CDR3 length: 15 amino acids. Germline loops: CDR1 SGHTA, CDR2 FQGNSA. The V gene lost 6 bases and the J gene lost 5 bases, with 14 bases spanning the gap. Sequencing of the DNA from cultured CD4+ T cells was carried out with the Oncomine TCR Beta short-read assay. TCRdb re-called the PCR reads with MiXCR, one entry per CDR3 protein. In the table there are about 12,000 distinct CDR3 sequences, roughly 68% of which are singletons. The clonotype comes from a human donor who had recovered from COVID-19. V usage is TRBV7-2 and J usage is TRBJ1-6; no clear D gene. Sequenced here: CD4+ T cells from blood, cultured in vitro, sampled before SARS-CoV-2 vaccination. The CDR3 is CASRPQASDNSPLHF. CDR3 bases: TGTGCCAGCAGGCCTCAGGCATCCGATAATTCACCCCTCCACTTT.